Each of the 26 T cell receptor beta chains below was sequenced from the same sample in a study of T-cell reconstitution after alpha-beta-depleted transplantation in children. Preparation of the TCRbeta library used unique molecular identifiers. MiXCR, run by TCRdb on the PCR reads, gives a single entry per CDR3 protein. This sample carries 250,000 to 400,000 distinct CDR3 sequences, approximately 23% of them seen once, and the ten largest clones take over 9.5%. Sample: PBMCs, mostly from graft donor cells, taken 180 days after TCRalphabeta/CD19-depleted stem cell transplant. The receptor set was obtained from a male patient aged 10 to 17 who had a stem cell transplant for acute lymphoblastic leukemia, so the T cells may come from the graft donor.

This rearrangement joins TRBV10-3 to TRBJ2-7; the D gene is possibly TRBD1 (6 bases). The CDR3 sequence is 14 residues long. The germline V gene encodes CDR1 ENHRY and CDR2 SYGVKD. With 6 bases removed from V and 0 bases from J, the gap between germline ends came to 12 bases. This chain's CDR3 is CAISRGTSSYEQYF. CDR3 DNA sequence: TGTGCCATCAGCAGGGGCACAAGCTCCTACGAGCAGTACTTC.

The V call is TRBV6-1, the J call TRBJ2-1; no firm D call. The CDR3 is 14 amino acids. Germline CDR1 MNHNS, CDR2 SASEGT. V lost 6 bases and J 0 bases, leaving 9 bases between the germline ends. The CDR3 coding sequence is TGTGCCAGCAGCCGCGACGGCTCCTACAATGAGCAGTTCTTC. Its translation is CASSRDGSYNEQFF.

The gene calls are TRBV7-2 and TRBJ2-3, with TRBD1 matching over 7 bases. Germline assignment: CDR1 SGHTA and CDR2 FQGNSA. V trimming: 3 bases; J trimming: 2 bases; junction bases outside the gene matches: 5. CDR3 length: 15 residues. In DNA form, the CDR3 reads TGTGCCAGCAGCTTCCGGACAGGTGCCACAGATACGCAGTATTTT. It is translated as CASSFRTGATDTQYF.

The chain has TRBV10-3 and TRBJ2-1; 11 bases agree with TRBD2. The CDR3 length is 14 residues. V lost 6 bases to trimming and J lost 4 bases; unmatched junction nucleotides: 2. Per the germline V gene, CDR1 is ENHRY and CDR2 is SYGVKD. In DNA, the CDR3 is TGTGCCATCAGGACTAGCGGGACTTACAATGAGCAGTTCTTC. Translation: CAIRTSGTYNEQFF.

The rearrangement joins TRBV5-1 to TRBJ1-1, with 9 nucleotides matching TRBD1. The CDR3 is made up of 13 amino acids. From germline, CDR1 is SGHRS and CDR2 YFSETQ. The J segment lost 3 bases and the V segment lost 3 bases, leaving 0 bases of the junction unmatched. The CDR3 coding sequence is TGCGCCAGCAGCTGGGACAGGGACACTGAAGCTTTCTTT. It encodes CASSWDRDTEAFF.

This clonotype turned up a few times. V and J are TRBV20-1 and TRBJ1-2; the D gene is possibly TRBD1 (6 bases). Trimming pared 6 bases from V and 4 bases from J, leaving 15 bases between. Looked up from germline, CDR1 is DFQATT and CDR2 is SNEGSKA (reference sequence). This CDR3 is 13 amino acids long. CDR3 residues: CSAVTGSGYGYTF. The CDR3 DNA reads TGCAGTGCCGTTACAGGGAGCGGCTATGGCTACACCTTC.

This clonotype was detected many times. The chain carries TRBV12-3 or TRBV12-4 and TRBJ1-5, with 7 bases lining up with TRBD1. With V trimmed by 1 base and J by 7 bases, 4 bases remained unmatched. The CDR3 has 14 residues. The CDR3 sequence is CASSLDRGEQPQHF. CDR3 coding DNA: TGTGCCAGCAGTTTAGACAGGGGAGAACAGCCCCAGCATTTT.

This clonotype was observed a handful of times. In nucleotides, the CDR3 is TGTGCCAGCAGCGGGTCCCTTAGCAATCAGCCCCAGCATTTT. This translates into CASSGSLSNQPQHF. The chain uses TRBV9 and TRBJ1-5; no definite D call. CDR3 length equals 14 residues. Looked up from germline, CDR1 is SGDLS and CDR2 is YYNGEE. V was clipped by 3 bases and J by 0 bases, with 7 bases between them.

This clonotype came up a few times. The chain joins TRBV7-2 to TRBJ2-7; 10 nucleotides agree with TRBD1. Germline assignment: CDR1 SGHTA and CDR2 FQGNSA. V was clipped by 5 bases and J by 3 bases; unmatched bases: 13. The CDR3 length is 17 residues. For the CDR3, the DNA is TGTGCCAGCAGCCTCCTACAACTCCGGGACAGGGGCTACGAGCAGTACTTC. It encodes CASSLLQLRDRGYEQYF.

This chain connects TRBV27 to TRBJ2-7; TRBD1 matches 7 bases. The CDR3 has 16 residues. Germline assignment: CDR1 MNHEY and CDR2 SMNVEV (reference sequence). Trimming cost V 4 bases and J 4 bases; bases outside gene matches: 13. As DNA, the CDR3 is TGTGCCAGCAGTTGGGGGCCGAGACAGGGTTTATACGAGCAGTACTTC. Translation: CASSWGPRQGLYEQYF.

This clonotype appeared a few times. The chain is built from TRBV12-3 or TRBV12-4 and TRBJ1-5; D might be TRBD1 (5 bases). The CDR3 covers 17 residues. The V end was cut by 5 bases, the J end by 1 base, with 18 bases between. This chain's CDR3 is CASSPPGGGYSNQPQHF. In DNA form, the CDR3 reads TGTGCCAGCAGTCCTCCGGGTGGGGGGTACAGCAATCAGCCCCAGCATTTT.

This clonotype was picked up a small number of times. The chain uses TRBV4-2 and TRBJ2-5; tentative D call: TRBD2 (6 bases). V was shortened by 3 bases and J by 2 bases, with 37 bases between the two germline ends. CDR1 LGHNA and CDR2 YNFKEQ come from the germline V gene. CDR3 size: 23 residues. CDR3 DNA sequence: TGTGCCAGCAGCCATAACATTAGCCCGGGGGATTTACACCGCCAGCGTTATCAAGAGACCCAGTACTTC. The encoded protein is CASSHNISPGDLHRQRYQETQYF.

As DNA, the CDR3 is TGTGCCAGCAGCACCGAAGGTCCCCAGCATTTT. Translating it yields CASSTEGPQHF. The chain uses TRBV5-8 and TRBJ1-5, with D unresolved. In germline, CDR1 is SGHTS, CDR2 YDEGEE. The CDR3 consists of 11 residues. V lost 4 bases to trimming and J lost 10 bases, with 9 bases between them.

The chain carries TRBV5-1 and TRBJ1-5; 7 positions match TRBD1. V shed 4 bases, J shed 0 bases, and the junction held 7 bases outside the gene matches. CDR1 is SGHRS, CDR2 YFSETQ, per germline. This CDR3 comprises 16 residues. The CDR3 sequence is CASSPGQSYSNQPQHF. CDR3 sequence (DNA): TGCGCCAGCAGCCCGGGACAGTCTTATAGCAATCAGCCCCAGCATTTT.

This rearrangement joins TRBV5-1 to TRBJ1-1, with 8 positions matching TRBD1. Unmatched junction bases numbered 3, after V lost 6 bases and J lost 5 bases. Germline CDR1 SGHRS, CDR2 YFSETQ. The CDR3 runs to 12 residues. The CDR3 loop reads CASKRDRTEAFF. The DNA of the CDR3 is TGCGCCAGCAAGAGGGACAGGACTGAAGCTTTCTTT.

This clonotype was observed a few times. The V call is TRBV27, the J call TRBJ2-7; 8 bases map to TRBD1. This CDR3 spans 16 amino acids. Germline loops: CDR1 MNHEY, CDR2 SMNVEV (reference sequence). V lost 5 bases and J lost 1; bases outside the gene matches: 10. CDR3 loop: CASSQGQGLLSYEQYF. CDR3 coding DNA: TGTGCCAGCAGTCAAGGACAGGGCCTTCTTTCCTACGAGCAGTACTTC.

This clonotype has only a few counts. This rearrangement joins TRBV27 to TRBJ1-2; 7 bases agree with TRBD1. Germline CDR1 is MNHEY and CDR2 is SMNVEV (reference sequence). This CDR3 comprises 14 residues. V trimming: 1 base; J trimming: 3 bases; junction bases outside the gene matches: 2. The CDR3 DNA sequence: TGTGCCAGCAGTTTATTCGGGACAGACTATGGCTACACCTTC. It is translated as CASSLFGTDYGYTF.

This clonotype was counted only a few times. J is TRBJ2-5 and V is TRBV6-5; no clear D. The CDR3 has 12 amino acids. V was clipped by 2 bases and J by 5 bases, with 6 bases between them. Germline V gives CDR1 MNHEY, CDR2 SVGAGI. The CDR3 DNA sequence: TGTGCCAGCAGTTACGTGGGCGAGACCCAGTACTTC. The encoded protein is CASSYVGETQYF.

A few counts support this clonotype. V is TRBV5-1 and J is TRBJ2-5; D might be TRBD1 (7 bases). V lost 0 bases and J lost 4, with 10 bases in between. The CDR3 runs 14 residues. Germline CDR1 SGHRS, CDR2 YFSETQ. The CDR3 here is CASSLGQGLETQYF. CDR3 nucleotides: TGCGCCAGCAGCTTGGGACAGGGACTAGAGACCCAGTACTTC.

V is TRBV6-1 and J is TRBJ1-5; possible D gene TRBD1, 6 bases. V lost 5 bases and J lost 6, with 11 bases in between. The CDR3 spans 13 residues. CDR1 is MNHNS and CDR2 is SASEGT in the germline V gene. The CDR3 loop reads CASSQQGSQPQHF. In nucleotides, the CDR3 is TGTGCCAGCAGTCAACAGGGATCTCAGCCCCAGCATTTT.

This clonotype has more than one count but fewer than ten. The chain couples TRBV11-1 to TRBJ2-5, with D possibly called TRBD1 or TRBD2 (5 bases each). This CDR3 has 14 residues. V lost 5 bases and J 2 bases, leaving 12 bases between the germline ends. Germline lookup yields CDR1 SGHAT and CDR2 FQDESV (reference sequence). In DNA, the CDR3 is TGTGCCAGCAGCGACCGGGACCAACAAGAGACCCAGTACTTC. Translated: CASSDRDQQETQYF. Full variable domain (outside the CDR3, taken from reference TRBV11-1 and TRBJ2-5): EAEVAQSPRYKITEKSQAVAFWCDPISGHATLYWYRQILGQGPELLVQFQDESVVDDSQLPKDRFSAERLKGVDSTLKIQPAELGDSAMYLCASSDRDQQETQYFGPGTRLLVL.

The chain links TRBV9 to TRBJ2-6; D might be TRBD1 or TRBD2, each matching 5 bases. Germline CDR1 reads SGDLS; CDR2 reads YYNGEE. This CDR3 is 17 amino acids long. V dropped 0 bases and J dropped 4 bases, with 14 bases sitting between them. The CDR3 loop is CASSVGWGLEGANVLTF. The CDR3 DNA is TGTGCCAGCAGCGTAGGATGGGGGTTGGAAGGGGCCAACGTCCTGACTTTC.

This clonotype was counted between two and nine times. The chain employs TRBV9 and TRBJ2-1, with TRBD2 matching over 10 bases. This CDR3 contains 15 residues. Unmatched junction bases numbered 7, after V lost 4 bases and J lost 6 bases. Germline CDR1 reads SGDLS; CDR2 reads YYNGEE. The CDR3 coding sequence is TGTGCCAGCAGCACCCGGACTAGCGGTACCAATGAGCAGTTCTTC. Amino acid sequence: CASSTRTSGTNEQFF.

This sequence joins TRBV21-1 and TRBJ2-1; the DNA was not compared with TRBD1, the D call given in the table. TRBV21-1 is listed as a pseudogene. CDR3 length: 17 residues. The CDR3 DNA reads as TGTGCCAGCAGCAAAGAAGGGAGACAGGACAACTACAATGAGCAGTTCTTC. It yields the protein CASSKEGRQDNYNEQFF.

CDR3 bases: TGTGCCAGCAAGCAAGGCTCGATCGGGAATGAGCAGTTCTTC. As protein: CASKQGSIGNEQFF. The rearrangement joins TRBV2 to TRBJ2-1; D uncertain. Germline assignment: CDR1 SNHLY and CDR2 FYNNEI. The V gene lost 7 bases and the J gene lost 7 bases, with 17 bases spanning the gap. The CDR3 covers 14 residues.

This clonotype was seen just once. The V and J genes are TRBV29-1 and TRBJ2-3; 8 nucleotides agree with TRBD1. The germline CDR1 and CDR2 sequences are SQVTM and ANQGSEA. Trimming cost V 5 bases and J 9 bases; bases outside gene matches: 10. The CDR3 has 13 residues. Here the CDR3 DNA reads TGCAGCGTTAACAGGGGGGCTCGGGACACGCAGTATTTT. This codes for CSVNRGARDTQYF.